This T cell receptor beta chain was sequenced during a study of Tregs in tolerant kidney transplant recipients. Study conclusions and caveats: The most relevant donor-specific Treg TCRbeta repertoire apparently came from expansion with activated donor B cells. This study did not directly address biological reproducibility. Donor-specific Treg expansion exceeded global Treg expansion in tolerant patients, suggesting antigen drive.

The ends were cut back, 6 bases at V and 6 bases at J, with 12 bases in the middle. The CDR3 totals 13 residues. The germline CDR1 and CDR2 sequences are MNHEY and SVGAGI. Unstimulated regulatory T cells (CD4+CD25+CD127-), CD4+CD25- non-regulatory cells, CD4 and CD8 cells were FACS-sorted from thawed PBMCs. TCRdb's table, derived via immunoSEQ multiplex PCR, lists solely in-frame clones and lacks some. The table includes around 70,000 clones, around 90% detected once. As regards this clone: Its target is not known.

This rearrangement joins TRBV6-5 to TRBJ2-1; D perhaps matches TRBD2 (5 bases). The sequence derives from a human donor who received a combined kidney and bone marrow transplant. This specimen was CD8+ T cells from blood, taken before the transplant. CDR3 in amino acids: CASSDPGSNEQFF. The CDR3 DNA reads as TGTGCCAGCAGCGACCCGGGGAGCAATGAGCAGTTCTTC.